This TCR beta chain came from a study of T and B cells in COVID-19 patients. Overall study: Of about 20 active-infection patients, 18 carried comorbidities linked to unfavorable COVID-19 outcome.

BIOMED2 TRB-A/B primer pools were used in multiplex TRB PCR. TCRdb used MiXCR to reprocess the multiplex PCR reads, holding one entry per CDR3 protein. This table has around 7,600 distinct CDR3 sequences, 40% appearing once. The CDR3 has 15 residues. The V gene's germline CDR1 is MNHEY and CDR2 SVGAGI. The V and J ends lost 6 bases and 5 bases, in that order; junction bases with no gene match: 3. Blood genomic DNA input for TRB amplification was roughly 250-500 ng. This TCR was sampled from a human donor who had recovered from COVID-19. Sequencing was carried out using blood. The chain has TRBV6-5 and TRBJ2-3; TRBD2 agrees at 15 bases. CDR3 DNA sequence: TGTGCCAGCAGCTCGGGACTAGCGGGGGGAGATACGCAGTATTTT. Protein sequence: CASSSGLAGGDTQYF.